The next 9 T cell receptor beta chains were all read from a single sample in a study of siplizumab effects on memory and regulatory T cells. Assay used: immunoSEQ multiplex PCR; TCRdb lists only in-frame clones, some missing. The sample consists of about 110,000 clones, 80% to 95% of them appearing once. What was sequenced was CD4+ T cells sorted from blood. The receptors were sampled from a human donor in good health.

The chain carries TRBV6-5 and TRBJ2-2; tentative D call: TRBD2 (7 bases). The V end was cut by 7 bases, the J end by 3 bases, with 15 bases between. Germline CDR1 is MNHEY and CDR2 is SVGAGI. The CDR3 length is 15 residues. CDR3 protein: CASTLLGGDTGELFF. The CDR3 DNA follows: TGTGCCAGCACTCTCTTAGGGGGGGACACCGGGGAGCTGTTTTTT.

The chain joins TRBV4-1 to TRBJ2-7, with D maybe TRBD1 (5 bases). V was shortened by 1 base and J by 5 bases, with 21 bases between the two germline ends. Germline CDR1 MGHRA, CDR2 YSYEKL. The CDR3 extends over 17 amino acids. The DNA of the CDR3 is TGCGCCAGCAGCCAAGCCCCCCATGTGGCATTAGGGGACGAGCAGTACTTC. This sequence encodes CASSQAPHVALGDEQYF.

The rearrangement links TRBV5-1 to TRBJ2-5, with a weak D call TRBD1 (5 bases). The ends were cut back, 4 bases at V and 4 bases at J, with 14 bases in the middle. The CDR3 is 14 amino acids. The germline gives CDR1 SGHRS, CDR2 YFSETQ. In DNA form, the CDR3 reads TGCGCCAGCAGCCCGGGTCAGGGTCGAGAGACCCAGTACTTC. Its protein is CASSPGQGRETQYF.

The V and J genes are TRBV6-6 and TRBJ1-1, with D perhaps TRBD1 (6 bases). Trimming removed 0 bases from V and 1 base from J, with 9 bases in between. Germline V CDR1 and CDR2: MNHNY, SVGAGI (reference sequence). CDR3 length: 15 amino acids. The CDR3 loop is CASSYSRGENTEAFF. Written as DNA, the CDR3 is TGTGCCAGCAGTTACTCGAGGGGGGAGAACACTGAAGCTTTCTTT.

The rearrangement uses TRBV10-1 and TRBJ2-2; no definite D call. Per the germline V gene, CDR1 is WNHNN and CDR2 is SYGVQD (reference sequence). The length of the CDR3 is 12 residues. Trimming removed 2 bases from V and 2 bases from J, with 0 bases in between. DNA of the CDR3: TGCGCCAGCAGTGAGAACACCGGGGAGCTGTTTTTT. Encoded protein: CASSENTGELFF.

The rearrangement uses TRBV4-2 and TRBJ2-7, with D unresolved. The germline V gene encodes CDR1 LGHNA and CDR2 YNFKEQ. CDR3 size: 15 residues. Trimming pared 4 bases from V and 3 bases from J, leaving 16 bases between. CDR3 protein: CASSRRLIEDYEQYF. CDR3 bases: TGTGCCAGCAGCCGCAGACTCATTGAAGACTACGAGCAGTACTTC.

The chain recombines TRBV6-1 with TRBJ2-5; TRBD1 matches at 7 bases. The germline V gene has CDR1 MNHNS and CDR2 SASEGT. The ends lost 5 bases at V and 1 base at J; junction bases unmatched: 4. The CDR3 length is 14 residues. The CDR3 DNA is TGTGCCAGCAGTTTATGGGACAGCCAAGAGACCCAGTACTTC. The encoded protein is CASSLWDSQETQYF.

The chain is built from TRBV29-1 and TRBJ2-3, with TRBD1 identical over 9 bases. Germline loops: CDR1 SQVTM, CDR2 ANQGSEA. The CDR3 totals 18 residues. J lost 5 bases, V lost 5 bases, and 20 bases had no gene match. The CDR3 loop reads CSVTLSQGARKVVDTQYF. Here the CDR3 DNA reads TGCAGCGTTACTCTTTCACAGGGGGCGCGGAAAGTAGTAGATACGCAGTATTTT.

This chain uses TRBV6-5 with TRBJ2-5; the D gene is possibly TRBD1 (5 bases). The CDR3 contains 11 residues. Germline V gene lookup returns CDR1 MNHEY and CDR2 SVGAGI. The V end was cut by 5 bases, the J end by 14 bases, with 15 bases between. For the CDR3, the DNA is TGTGCCAGCAGTACGCGACAGAGAATCTACTTC. It translates to CASSTRQRIYF.